These 6 T cell receptor beta chains were sequenced from one sample in a study of human T cells and chemical hapten exposure. Time point reported: pre-sensitization, week 0. Treatment defined: therapeutic diphenylcyclopropenone sensitization with weekly scalp DPC. TCRdb analysed the RACE reads with MiXCR anew, one entry per CDR3 protein. This sample has around 300,000 distinct CDR3 sequences, with 5.5% found just once. Sequenced here: whole blood, sampled in connection with sensitization to the hapten diphenylcyclopropenone (DPC). Receptors originate from a young woman with alopecia areata. Some clones in this sample may be carry-over from other donors' samples.

This clonotype was found a few times. The chain links TRBV12-3 or TRBV12-4 to TRBJ1-4, with TRBD1 matching over 9 bases. The CDR3 has 14 amino acids. Trimming removed 3 bases from V and 11 bases from J; junction bases left unmatched: 7. This CDR3 reads CASSLGDREAKLFF. In DNA, the CDR3 is TGTGCCAGCAGTTTGGGGGACAGGGAGGCGAAACTGTTTTTT.

The chain carries TRBV12-3 or TRBV12-4 and TRBJ1-3, with 7 bases aligning to TRBD1. There are 14 residues in the CDR3. The ends lost 6 bases at V and 15 bases at J; junction bases unmatched: 17. The CDR3 nucleotides are TGTGCCAGCAGACAAGGCAGGGGGAGTTCTCTTCGATATTTT. This encodes CASRQGRGSSLRYF.

This clonotype was picked up many times. The chain links TRBV6-5 to TRBJ1-5, with unresolved D. Germline-derived CDR1 and CDR2 are MNHEY and SVGAGI. The CDR3 has 16 amino acids. With 8 bases removed from V and 0 bases from J, the gap between germline ends came to 17 bases. The CDR3 spells CASGKGSGDSNQPQHF. CDR3 nucleotides: TGTGCCAGCGGGAAGGGTTCCGGGGATAGCAATCAGCCCCAGCATTTT.

This clonotype was seen a few times. The V gene is TRBV24-1, the J gene TRBJ2-1; 8 nucleotides line up with TRBD2. The CDR3 totals 14 residues. V dropped 5 bases and J dropped 8; count of bases not matched to a gene: 7. Per the germline V gene, CDR1 is KGHDR and CDR2 is SFDVKD. The chain's CDR3 is CATSARGGEDEQFF. The CDR3 DNA sequence: TGTGCCACCAGTGCCCGGGGGGGCGAGGATGAGCAGTTCTTC.

The genes are TRBV5-1 and TRBJ1-1, with 11 bases lining up with TRBD1. CDR3 length equals 13 residues. The V segment lost 4 bases and the J segment 7 bases; nucleotides outside the gene matches: 3. Germline V gene data show CDR1 as SGHRS and CDR2 as YFSETQ. CDR3 sequence: CASSTGQGVEAFF. The CDR3, as DNA: TGCGCCAGCAGCACGGGACAGGGGGTTGAAGCTTTCTTT. Together with reference TRBV5-1 and TRBJ1-1, the CDR3 gives the full variable domain: KAGVTQTPRYLIKTRGQQVTLSCSPISGHRSVSWYQQTPGQGLQFLFEYFSETQRNKGNFPGRFSGRQFSNSRSEMNVSTLELGDSALYLCASSTGQGVEAFFGQGTRLTVV.

This clonotype was picked up a small number of times. The gene calls are TRBV6-4 and TRBJ1-1; the match to TRBD1 covers 8 bases. This CDR3 contains 14 residues. Germline assignment: CDR1 MRHNA and CDR2 SNTAGT. Unmatched junction bases numbered 13, after V lost 5 bases and J lost 11 bases. CDR3 coding DNA: TGTGCCAGCAGTCCCGGAAGACAGGGGCTAGGGGCTTTCTTT. Amino acid sequence: CASSPGRQGLGAFF.